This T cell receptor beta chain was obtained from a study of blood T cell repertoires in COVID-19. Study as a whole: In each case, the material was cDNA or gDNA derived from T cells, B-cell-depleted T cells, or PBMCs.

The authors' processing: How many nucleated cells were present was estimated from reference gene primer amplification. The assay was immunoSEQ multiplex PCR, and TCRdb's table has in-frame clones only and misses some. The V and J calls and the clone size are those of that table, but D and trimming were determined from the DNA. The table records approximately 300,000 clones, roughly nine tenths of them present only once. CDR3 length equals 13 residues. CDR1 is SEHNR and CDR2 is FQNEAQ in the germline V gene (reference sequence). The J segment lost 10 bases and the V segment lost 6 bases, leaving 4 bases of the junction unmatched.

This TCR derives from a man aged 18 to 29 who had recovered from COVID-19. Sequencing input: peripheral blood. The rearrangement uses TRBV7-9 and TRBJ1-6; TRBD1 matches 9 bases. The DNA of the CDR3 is TGTGCCAGCAGTTCGACAGGGGGATCACCCCTCCACTTT. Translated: CASSSTGGSPLHF.